This T cell receptor beta chain came from a study of cytomegalovirus exposure and HLA in healthy donors. Notes on the study in general: Cytomegalovirus status was reportedly diagnosed by the classifier with high sensitivity and specificity. Subsequent analysis of the 120 or so validation repertoires found a tendency for first-cohort TCR clusters to co-occur.

Germline V gene data show CDR1 as MDHEN and CDR2 as SYDVKM. This CDR3 has 14 amino acids. J gave up 9 bases and V 5 bases, and 10 bases lay outside the gene matches. For this clone: No antigen is known for it.

An approximately 130-subject validation cohort, separate from the approximately 720-subject first cohort, supplied the donors. Clones were read by immunoSEQ multiplex PCR, and TCRdb kept only the in-frame ones, dropping some. Of 110,000 to 150,000 clones in the sample, about 94% were seen once. The sequence was collected from a man younger than 30 in good health and CMV-seropositive. The rearrangement uses TRBV28 and TRBJ1-2; TRBD1 aligns across 9 bases. Material: PBMCs. The CDR3 DNA follows: TGTGCCAGCAGTCCTCCGGGACAGGGTATTCGCTACACCTTC. Amino acids: CASSPPGQGIRYTF.